The entry that follows covers one TCR beta chain sequence. These data are taken from a study of T cells in localized non-small cell lung cancer. Sequencing used immunoSEQ multiplex PCR; TCRdb keeps in-frame clones, though not all of them. This sample carries 55,000 to 75,000 clones, approximately 89% of them seen once, and the ten largest clones take 15% to 20%. The CDR3 length is 14 residues. Germline CDR1 and CDR2: LNHDA and SQIVND (reference sequence). The germline V and J ends were trimmed by 2 bases and 2 bases, with 9 bases remaining between them. The sample consisted of peripheral blood, taken before any cancer treatment. The V gene is TRBV19, the J gene TRBJ2-5; perhaps TRBD1 as D (6 bases). The clonotype was recovered from a man between 35 and 75 years old with stage I lung adenocarcinoma. The CDR3 here is CASSITGRQETQYF. The CDR3 coding sequence is TGTGCCAGTAGTATAACAGGGCGGCAAGAGACCCAGTACTTC.